Listed here are 31 T cell receptor beta chains from one sample, sequenced in a study of cytomegalovirus exposure and HLA in healthy donors. Vbeta (60) and Jbeta (13) primers were used in the PCR. The method was immunoSEQ multiplex PCR; TCRdb's version includes in-frame clones alone and lacks a portion of them. The table for this sample gives 65,000 to 85,000 clones. Input material: PBMCs. The receptors derive from a female donor in good health and CMV-seropositive.

This chain uses TRBV5-8 with TRBJ1-3; D uncertain. The length of the CDR3 is 12 residues. The V and J ends lost 3 bases and 3 bases respectively, with 4 bases between them. In germline, CDR1 is SGHTS, CDR2 YDEGEE. The CDR3 nucleotides read TGTGCCAGCAGCTCGTATGGAAACACCATATATTTT. This gives the protein CASSSYGNTIYF.

The chain links TRBV5-1 to TRBJ1-5, with 8 positions matching TRBD1. The CDR3 runs to 15 residues. Trimming removed 3 bases from V and 5 bases from J; junction bases left unmatched: 7. Germline-derived CDR1 and CDR2 are SGHRS and YFSETQ. DNA for the CDR3: TGCGCCAGCAGCTCGGGGGTGACAGGGGATCAGCCCCAGCATTTT. Its protein is CASSSGVTGDQPQHF.

The V and J genes are TRBV28 and TRBJ2-3, with 7 bases aligning to TRBD1. J was trimmed by 4 bases and V by 4 bases; bases with no gene match: 8. CDR1 is MDHEN, CDR2 SYDVKM, per germline. CDR3 size: 15 residues. Here the CDR3 reads CASSSSQGSADTQYF. CDR3 DNA sequence: TGTGCCAGCAGTTCATCACAGGGGTCCGCAGATACGCAGTATTTT.

This rearrangement joins TRBV19 to TRBJ1-4; D unclear. The V gene's germline CDR1 is LNHDA and CDR2 SQIVND (reference sequence). The length of the CDR3 is 15 residues. The V end was cut by 3 bases, the J end by 5 bases, with 13 bases between. DNA for the CDR3: TGTGCCAGTAGTATCGCGCGTTCGGGGAATGAAAAACTGTTTTTT. It is translated as CASSIARSGNEKLFF.

This rearrangement joins TRBV28 to TRBJ1-1; 11 bases are shared with TRBD1. J was trimmed by 8 bases and V by 5 bases; bases with no gene match: 7. The CDR3 totals 14 residues. CDR1 is MDHEN and CDR2 is SYDVKM in the germline V gene. CDR3 amino acids: CASSDGTGGYEAFF. CDR3 nucleotides: TGTGCCAGCAGTGACGGGACAGGGGGATACGAAGCTTTCTTT.

The chain recombines TRBV30 with TRBJ2-7, with a weak D call TRBD1 (6 bases). This CDR3 contains 12 residues. CDR1 GTSNPN and CDR2 SVGIG come from the germline V gene (reference sequence). Trimming cost V 5 bases and J 4 bases, with 12 bases left between them. Written as DNA, the CDR3 is TGTGCCTGGGGGGGCAGTCAGTACGAGCAGTACTTC. This sequence encodes CAWGGSQYEQYF.

CDR3 nucleotide sequence: TGTGCCAGCAGCTCCCAGGGGATTGATGGCTACACCTTC. Translating it yields CASSSQGIDGYTF. This sequence joins TRBV7-2 and TRBJ1-2; the D gene is possibly TRBD1 (6 bases). The V gene's germline CDR1 is SGHTA and CDR2 FQGNSA. This CDR3 is built from 13 residues. Trimming removed 4 bases from V and 6 bases from J, with 12 bases in between.

The V call is TRBV19, the J call TRBJ1-1; possible D gene TRBD1, 6 bases. CDR3 length: 16 residues. Trimming shortened V by 1 base and J by 5 bases, and 17 bases separated the two germline ends. Germline CDR1 LNHDA, CDR2 SQIVND (reference sequence). CDR3 bases: TGTGCCAGTAGTATAGGAACAGGGTATTTTGAAACTGAAGCTTTCTTT. As protein: CASSIGTGYFETEAFF. The whole variable domain, remainder taken from reference TRBV19 and TRBJ1-1, is DGGITQSPKYLFRKEGQNVTLSCEQNLNHDAMYWYRQDPGQGLRLIYYSQIVNDFQKGDIAEGYSVSREKKESFPLTVTSAQKNPTAFYLCASSIGTGYFETEAFFGQGTRLTVV.

The J gene is TRBJ2-7, the V gene TRBV7-9, with D possibly TRBD1 on 6 matching bases. Germline lookup yields CDR1 SEHNR and CDR2 FQNEAQ (reference sequence). The CDR3 extends over 14 amino acids. Trimming removed 5 bases from V and 6 bases from J, with 17 bases in between. This CDR3 is CASSVTGLSGEQYF. As DNA, the CDR3 is TGTGCCAGCAGCGTTACAGGGTTATCGGGCGAGCAGTACTTC.

The rearrangement uses TRBV30 and TRBJ1-2, with D unresolved. Germline V CDR1 and CDR2: GTSNPN, SVGIG (reference sequence). The CDR3 is made up of 13 amino acids. Trimming shortened V by 0 bases and J by 0 bases, and 5 bases separated the two germline ends. CDR3 residues: CAWSVRSNYGYTF. CDR3 nucleotide sequence: TGTGCCTGGAGTGTTCGGTCTAACTATGGCTACACCTTC.

The genes are TRBV29-1 and TRBJ2-3, with 13 bases identical to TRBD2. Germline V gene lookup returns CDR1 SQVTM and CDR2 ANQGSEA. The CDR3 has 15 residues. V lost 6 bases, J lost 4 bases, and 7 bases stayed unmatched. Written as DNA, the CDR3 is TGCAGCGTGCCCGGGACTAGCGGGATCGCAGATACGCAGTATTTT. Encoded protein: CSVPGTSGIADTQYF.

The chain combines TRBV5-1 with TRBJ1-1; 10 positions agree with TRBD1. This CDR3 region has 16 residues. Per the germline V gene, CDR1 is SGHRS and CDR2 is YFSETQ. With V trimmed by 1 base and J by 4 bases, 7 bases remained unmatched. The DNA for the CDR3 is TGCGCCAGCAGCTTGAGTGTACGGACAGGGGGCACTGAAGCTTTCTTT. Protein: CASSLSVRTGGTEAFF.

The chain recombines TRBV19 with TRBJ2-4, with 7 bases lining up with TRBD2. The J segment lost 0 bases and the V segment lost 6 bases, leaving 5 bases of the junction unmatched. The CDR3 runs to 15 residues. Germline V gene lookup returns CDR1 LNHDA and CDR2 SQIVND (reference sequence). This chain's CDR3 is CASRLAGEAKNIQYF. The CDR3 DNA reads as TGTGCCAGTAGGCTGGCGGGAGAAGCCAAAAACATTCAGTACTTC.

V is TRBV2 and J is TRBJ1-1, with unresolved D. Trimming left V 1 base short and J 1 base short, with 4 bases between. Per the germline V gene, CDR1 is SNHLY and CDR2 is FYNNEI. The length of the CDR3 is 13 residues. The CDR3 loop is CASSEGPNTEAFF. CDR3 coding DNA: TGTGCCAGCAGTGAAGGGCCGAACACTGAAGCTTTCTTT.

J is TRBJ2-7 and V is TRBV7-9; no firm D call. Germline V gene sequence: CDR1 SEHNR, CDR2 FQNEAQ (reference sequence). This CDR3 has 15 residues. Deletions cut 5 bases from V and 1 base from J, with 15 bases between. CDR3 residues: CASSPGRDISYEQYF. As DNA, the CDR3 is TGTGCCAGCAGCCCGGGTCGCGATATATCCTACGAGCAGTACTTC.

The chain couples TRBV2 to TRBJ2-7; 10 bases are shared with TRBD1. Trimming took 2 bases from V and 3 from J; bases not matched to a gene: 4. The V gene's germline CDR1 is SNHLY and CDR2 FYNNEI. The CDR3 length is 15 residues. The DNA of the CDR3 is TGTGCCAGCAGTGAACTGGGACAGGGGTACTACGAGCAGTACTTC. Its translation is CASSELGQGYYEQYF.

This chain joins TRBV9 and TRBJ2-1, with TRBD1 as a possible D gene (5 bases). V was clipped by 1 base and J by 6 bases, with 11 bases between them. Germline CDR1 and CDR2: SGDLS and YYNGEE. This CDR3 is 14 amino acids long. Here the CDR3 DNA reads TGTGCCAGCAGCGTAATGGGGCAGGCCAATGAGCAGTTCTTC. The encoded protein is CASSVMGQANEQFF.

This rearrangement joins TRBV6-5 to TRBJ1-2; 7 bases align to TRBD1. The V and J ends lost 2 bases and 5 bases, in that order; junction bases with no gene match: 5. The length of the CDR3 is 14 residues. Germline V gene lookup returns CDR1 MNHEY and CDR2 SVGAGI. The CDR3 loop reads CASSYEGAGYGYTF. In DNA form, the CDR3 reads TGTGCCAGCAGTTACGAGGGGGCTGGATATGGCTACACCTTC.

In DNA form, the CDR3 reads TGTGCCAGCAGCTTGGGCGGGTACAGTCTCATTCCAGTTGAGTACTTC. This encodes CASSLGGYSLIPVEYF. V is TRBV5-4 and J is TRBJ2-7; maybe TRBD2 (5 bases). From germline, CDR1 is SGHNT and CDR2 YYREEE (reference sequence). The CDR3 has 16 amino acids. V was cut by 0 bases and J by 11 bases, with 24 bases left in between.

The chain recombines TRBV28 with TRBJ1-2, with a possible D match to TRBD1 (6 bases). Germline CDR1 is MDHEN and CDR2 is SYDVKM. Trimming took 8 bases from V and 4 from J, leaving 17 bases between them. CDR3 length: 14 residues. The chain's CDR3 is CASGERQESYGYTF. CDR3 in DNA: TGTGCCAGCGGCGAGAGACAGGAGAGCTATGGCTACACCTTC.

The chain recombines TRBV30 with TRBJ2-5; 9 nucleotides agree with TRBD1. The CDR3 has 12 residues. CDR1 and CDR2 from the germline V gene are GTSNPN and SVGIG (reference sequence). V was clipped by 4 bases and J by 9 bases; unmatched bases: 6. The CDR3 spells CAWNTGTGPQYF. In DNA, the CDR3 is TGTGCCTGGAACACTGGGACAGGGCCCCAGTACTTC.

A note on this clone: Germline and junction disagree at one end, which may indicate a read error. The identical CDR3 is also encoded by other nucleotide sequences in the sample. The chain joins TRBV5-6 to TRBJ1-6; TRBD1 matches 7 bases. The CDR3 consists of 15 residues. Germline values: CDR1 SGHDT, CDR2 YYEEEE. The CDR3 DNA is TGTGCCAGCAGCCCCGGGCAGGGGGATAATTCACCCCTACACTTT. As protein: CASSPGQGDNSPLHF.

The rearrangement uses TRBV7-9 and TRBJ2-1; TRBD2 is a possible D gene (6 bases). CDR1 and CDR2 (germline): SEHNR, FQNEAQ (reference sequence). V was pared by 5 bases and J by 0 bases, with 8 bases between. The CDR3 has 14 amino acids. DNA of the CDR3: TGTGCCAGCAGCGGTAGCGGCTCCTACAATGAGCAGTTCTTC. Protein sequence: CASSGSGSYNEQFF.

The V and J genes are TRBV6-5 and TRBJ1-6, with unresolved D. Trimming left V 8 bases short and J 6 bases short, with 14 bases between. The V gene's germline CDR1 is MNHEY and CDR2 SVGAGI. The CDR3 spans 14 residues. CDR3 DNA: TGTGCCAGCCGACCCGGACTGGGTAATTCACCCCTCCACTTT. Translation: CASRPGLGNSPLHF.

V and J are TRBV5-1 and TRBJ1-1, with 8 positions matching TRBD1. The CDR3 has 14 amino acids. V gave up 4 bases and J gave up 1 base; unmatched junction bases: 3. The germline CDR1 and CDR2 sequences are SGHRS and YFSETQ. CDR3 in DNA: TGCGCCAGCAGCACCGGGACAGGGAACACTGAAGCTTTCTTT. Its translation: CASSTGTGNTEAFF.

The chain is built from TRBV19 and TRBJ2-5; tentative D call: TRBD2 (6 bases). Germline V CDR1 and CDR2: LNHDA, SQIVND (reference sequence). The CDR3 is 13 amino acids. V lost 1 base and J 4 bases, leaving 7 bases between the germline ends. For the CDR3, the DNA is TGTGCCAGTAGTATAGGGGGAGGAGAGACCCAGTACTTC. Translated, it gives CASSIGGGETQYF.

As regards this clone: This specimen includes other DNA sequences encoding the same CDR3. J is TRBJ1-6 and V is TRBV30, with D perhaps TRBD1 (6 bases). Looked up from germline, CDR1 is GTSNPN and CDR2 is SVGIG (reference sequence). The V and J ends lost 2 bases and 10 bases respectively, with 15 bases between them. The CDR3 covers 14 residues. The CDR3 DNA follows: TGTGCCTGGAGTCATTTTTGGACAGCCTCACCCCTCCACTTT. Encoded protein: CAWSHFWTASPLHF.

The J gene is TRBJ1-5, the V gene TRBV4-3; D may be TRBD1 (5 bases). Germline loops: CDR1 LGHNA, CDR2 YSLEER. The CDR3 covers 16 residues. Trimming took 0 bases from V and 0 from J, leaving 9 bases between them. CDR3 nucleotides: TGCGCCAGCAGCCAAGATCCAGGGAATAGCAATCAGCCCCAGCATTTT. Amino acids: CASSQDPGNSNQPQHF.

The gene calls are TRBV6-5 and TRBJ1-3; tentative D call: TRBD1 (6 bases). The CDR3 is 16 residues long. The V gene's germline CDR1 is MNHEY and CDR2 SVGAGI. V gave up 0 bases and J gave up 0 bases, with 9 bases separating them. The DNA of the CDR3 is TGTGCCAGCAGTTACTCCGGACAGAGCTCTGGAAACACCATATATTTT. It is translated as CASSYSGQSSGNTIYF.

The chain joins TRBV2 to TRBJ2-6; perhaps TRBD1 as D (6 bases). Trimming stripped 5 bases from V and 3 bases from J, with 8 bases between. The germline V gene has CDR1 SNHLY and CDR2 FYNNEI. The CDR3 sequence is 14 residues long. The chain's CDR3 is CASSIRGGANVLTF. The CDR3, as DNA: TGTGCCAGCAGTATCAGGGGTGGGGCCAACGTCCTGACTTTC.

The J gene is TRBJ1-1, the V gene TRBV28, with D possibly TRBD1 on 5 matching bases. With 5 bases removed from V and 7 bases from J, the gap between germline ends came to 17 bases. CDR3 length: 14 amino acids. Germline-derived CDR1 and CDR2 are MDHEN and SYDVKM. CDR3 sequence (DNA): TGTGCCAGCAGTCTACCTCAGGGAAGGGATGAAGCTTTCTTT. Encoded protein: CASSLPQGRDEAFF.